This T cell receptor (beta chain) derives from a study of blood T cell repertoires in COVID-19 (dated by TCRdb to the early 2020s). For the study in its entirety: The collaborator samples originated in the United States, Italy and Spain and spanned the acute and convalescent phases of COVID-19. The prospective study material was composed of cDNA or gDNA derived from T cells, B-cell-depleted T cells, or PBMCs. Subjects who had been exposed to COVID-19, were actively infected with it, or had recovered from it provided the deeply sampled blood TCRbeta repertoires that made up the dataset. A freely available public database, intended as a resource for researchers studying the immune response to SARS-CoV-2, is where the repertoires were released. The samples were drawn from two sources: the first 160 participants of the ongoing ImmuneRACE study, and over 950 subjects contributed by 6 global collaborators. A de-identified subject ID, COVID-19 status, age in years and sex were almost always included in the sample metadata. HLA class I and class II types, where available, came from metadata supplied by the sample provider rather than from assay-based typing.

Each collaborating institution followed its own protocols to collect whole blood in K2EDTA tubes. For TCRbeta analysis, collaborator samples were shipped as frozen whole blood, as isolated PBMCs, or as DNA extracted from either sample type. Concerning this clone itself: Which antigen it targets is not known. Base qualities were left out, and no much larger clone turns up one base away.

Via the germline V gene (reference sequence), CDR1 is GTSNPN and CDR2 SVGIG. Taken from cysteine to phenylalanine, the CDR3 has 17 residues. Only the CDR3 part of the read is kept: 51 bases, read in frame from the first base. From V the trimming removes 0 bases and from J it removes 5 bases, while the gene matches leave 13 bases of the junction unaccounted for. The study at large found these results: Clinical and demographic metadata were provided uncurated, with the amount varying by source and participant.

TCRbeta CDR3 regions were amplified from genomic DNA by means of the immunoSEQ Assay, a bias-controlled multiplex PCR. Concerning the study's data processing: The number of nucleated cells in each sample was estimated from the amplification of reference gene primers within the assay. To quantify the absolute abundance of each unique TCRbeta CDR3 rearrangement, sequence reads were collapsed and filtered. Productive Simpson clonality was computed per sample as the square root of Simpson's diversity index over productive rearrangements. The source is immuneACCESS, and TCRdb retained only in-frame sequences with V and J called. Part of the clones is not carried over; for the studies checked, unresolved V genes explain less than half of this, and the remainder is unexplained. Clonal size and the V and J genes are those of that table, whereas D and trimming came from the DNA. This sample is represented by 300,000 to 400,000 clones; over 75% of them were singletons. About 7% of the sample is held by the ten biggest clonotypes.

This chain is built from TRBV30 and TRBJ2-1, and 7 junctional nucleotides match TRBD2. Sequences were obtained from peripheral blood. This receptor was obtained from a human donor in a cohort sampled during active COVID-19. The DNA reads TGTGCCTGGAGTGTTGGTTTGAGTCTAGCGGAGGACAATGAGCAGTTCTTC. Translated, it gives CAWSVGLSLAEDNEQFF.